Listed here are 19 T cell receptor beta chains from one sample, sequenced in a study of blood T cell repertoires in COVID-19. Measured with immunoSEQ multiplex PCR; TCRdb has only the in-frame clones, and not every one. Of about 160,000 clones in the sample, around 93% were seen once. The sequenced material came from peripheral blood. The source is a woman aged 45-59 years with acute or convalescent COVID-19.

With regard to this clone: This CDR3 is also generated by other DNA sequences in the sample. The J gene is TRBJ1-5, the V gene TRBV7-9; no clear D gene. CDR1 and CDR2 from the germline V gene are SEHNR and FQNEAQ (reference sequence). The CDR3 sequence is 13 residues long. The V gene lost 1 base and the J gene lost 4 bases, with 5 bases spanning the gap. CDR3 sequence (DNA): TGTGCCAGCAGCTTAGACAGTAATCAGCCCCAGCATTTT. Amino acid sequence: CASSLDSNQPQHF.

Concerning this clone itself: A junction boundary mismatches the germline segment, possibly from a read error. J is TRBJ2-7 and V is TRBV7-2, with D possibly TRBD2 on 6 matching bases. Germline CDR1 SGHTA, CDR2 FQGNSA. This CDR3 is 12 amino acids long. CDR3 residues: CASSLVGLAGSF. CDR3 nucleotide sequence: TGTGCCAGCAGCTTAGTGGGACTTGCTGGGAGCTTC.

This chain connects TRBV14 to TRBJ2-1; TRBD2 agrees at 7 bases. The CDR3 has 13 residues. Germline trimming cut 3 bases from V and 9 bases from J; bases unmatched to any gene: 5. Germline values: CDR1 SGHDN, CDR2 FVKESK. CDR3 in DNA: TGTGCCAGCAGCCATGCGGGAGTCCGTGAGCAGTTCTTC. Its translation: CASSHAGVREQFF. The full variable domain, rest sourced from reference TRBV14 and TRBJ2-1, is EAGVTQFPSHSVIEKGQTVTLRCDPISGHDNLYWYRRVMGKEIKFLLHFVKESKQDESGMPNNRFLAERTGGTYSTLKVQPAELEDSGVYFCASSHAGVREQFFGPGTRLTVL.

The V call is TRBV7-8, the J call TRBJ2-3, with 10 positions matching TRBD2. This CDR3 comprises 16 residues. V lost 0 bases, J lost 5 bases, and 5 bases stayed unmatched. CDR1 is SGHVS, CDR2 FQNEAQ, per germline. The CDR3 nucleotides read TGTGCCAGCAGCTTAGCGAGCGGGGGGGATTTAGATACGCAGTATTTT. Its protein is CASSLASGGDLDTQYF.

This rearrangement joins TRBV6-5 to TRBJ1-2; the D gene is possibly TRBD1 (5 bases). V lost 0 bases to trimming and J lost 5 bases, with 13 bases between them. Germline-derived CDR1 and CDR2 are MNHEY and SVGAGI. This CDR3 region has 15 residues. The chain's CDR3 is CASSYSFGGTYGYTF. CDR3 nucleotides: TGTGCCAGCAGTTACTCGTTTGGGGGGACTTATGGCTACACCTTC.

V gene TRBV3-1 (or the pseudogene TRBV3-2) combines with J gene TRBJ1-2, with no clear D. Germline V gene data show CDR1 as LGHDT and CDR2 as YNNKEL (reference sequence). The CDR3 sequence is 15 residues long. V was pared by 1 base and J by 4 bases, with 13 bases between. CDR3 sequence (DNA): TGTGCCAGCAGCCAAGGGGCGGCGGGTTCCTATGGCTACACCTTC. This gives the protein CASSQGAAGSYGYTF.

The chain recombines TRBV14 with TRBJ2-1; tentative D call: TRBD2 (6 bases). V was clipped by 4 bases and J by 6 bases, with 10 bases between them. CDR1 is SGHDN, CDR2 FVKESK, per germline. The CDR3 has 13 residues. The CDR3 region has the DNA TGTGCCAGCAGCCCTACTAGCTTCAATGAGCAGTTCTTC. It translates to CASSPTSFNEQFF.

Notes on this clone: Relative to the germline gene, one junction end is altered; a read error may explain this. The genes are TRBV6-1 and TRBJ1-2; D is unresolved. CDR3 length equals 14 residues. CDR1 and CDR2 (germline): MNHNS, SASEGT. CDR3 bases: TGTGCCAGCAGCGAAGGTCCGGTGAACTATGGCTACACCTTC. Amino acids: CASSEGPVNYGYTF.

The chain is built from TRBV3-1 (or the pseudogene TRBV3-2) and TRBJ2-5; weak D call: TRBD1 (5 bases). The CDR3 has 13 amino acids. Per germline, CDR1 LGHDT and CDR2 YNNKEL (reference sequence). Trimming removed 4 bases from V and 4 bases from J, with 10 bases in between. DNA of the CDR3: TGTGCCAGCAGCCGGGGAAGGGGAGAGACCCAGTACTTC. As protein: CASSRGRGETQYF.

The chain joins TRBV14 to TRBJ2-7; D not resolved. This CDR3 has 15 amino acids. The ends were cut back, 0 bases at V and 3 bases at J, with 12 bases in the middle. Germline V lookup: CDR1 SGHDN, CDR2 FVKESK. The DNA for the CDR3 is TGTGCCAGCAGCCAAGAACCAGGTCTTGGCTACGAGCAGTACTTC. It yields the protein CASSQEPGLGYEQYF.

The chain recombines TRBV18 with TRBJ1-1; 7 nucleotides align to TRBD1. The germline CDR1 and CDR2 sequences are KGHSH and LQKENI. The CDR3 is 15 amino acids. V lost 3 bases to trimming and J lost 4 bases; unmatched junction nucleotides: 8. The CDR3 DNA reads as TGTGCCAGCTCACCGACCGGGACAGTCATCACTGAAGCTTTCTTT. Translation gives CASSPTGTVITEAFF.

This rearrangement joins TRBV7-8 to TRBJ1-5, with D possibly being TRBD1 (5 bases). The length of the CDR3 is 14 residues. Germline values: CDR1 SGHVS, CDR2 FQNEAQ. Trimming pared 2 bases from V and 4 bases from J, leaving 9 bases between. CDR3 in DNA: TGTGCCAGCAGCTTACCTGGGGGGAATCAGCCCCAGCATTTT. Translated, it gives CASSLPGGNQPQHF.

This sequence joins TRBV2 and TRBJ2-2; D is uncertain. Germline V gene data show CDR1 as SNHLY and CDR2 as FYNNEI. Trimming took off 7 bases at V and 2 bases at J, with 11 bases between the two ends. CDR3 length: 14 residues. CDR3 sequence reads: CASTPDSNTGELFF. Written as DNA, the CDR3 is TGTGCCAGCACCCCTGACTCAAACACCGGGGAGCTGTTTTTT. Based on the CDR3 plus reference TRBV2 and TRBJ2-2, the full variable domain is EPEVTQTPSHQVTQMGQEVILRCVPISNHLYFYWYRQILGQKVEFLVSFYNNEISEKSEIFDDQFSVERPDGSNFTLKIRSTKLEDSAMYFCASTPDSNTGELFFGEGSRLTVL.

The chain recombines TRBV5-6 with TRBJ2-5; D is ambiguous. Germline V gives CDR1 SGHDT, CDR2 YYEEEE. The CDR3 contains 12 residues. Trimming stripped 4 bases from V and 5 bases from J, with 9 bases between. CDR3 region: CASSELTETQYF. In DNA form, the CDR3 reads TGTGCCAGCAGCGAACTCACGGAGACCCAGTACTTC.

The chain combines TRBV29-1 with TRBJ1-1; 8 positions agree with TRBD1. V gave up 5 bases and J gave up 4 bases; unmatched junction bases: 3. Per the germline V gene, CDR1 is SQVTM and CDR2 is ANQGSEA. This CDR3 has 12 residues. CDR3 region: CSVHTGGTEAFF. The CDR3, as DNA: TGCAGCGTTCATACAGGGGGCACTGAAGCTTTCTTT.

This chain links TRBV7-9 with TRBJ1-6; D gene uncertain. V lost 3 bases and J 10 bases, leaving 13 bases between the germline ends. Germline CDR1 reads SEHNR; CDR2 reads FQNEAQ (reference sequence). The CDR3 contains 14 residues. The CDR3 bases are TGTGCCAGCAGCTTGAACGGAGATTTGTCACCCCTCCACTTT. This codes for CASSLNGDLSPLHF.

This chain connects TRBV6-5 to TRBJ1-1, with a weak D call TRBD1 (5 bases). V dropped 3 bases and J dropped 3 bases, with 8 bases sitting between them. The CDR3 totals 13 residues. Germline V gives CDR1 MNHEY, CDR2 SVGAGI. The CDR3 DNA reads TGTGCCAGCAGTTATGGGGCGGACACTGAAGCTTTCTTT. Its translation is CASSYGADTEAFF.

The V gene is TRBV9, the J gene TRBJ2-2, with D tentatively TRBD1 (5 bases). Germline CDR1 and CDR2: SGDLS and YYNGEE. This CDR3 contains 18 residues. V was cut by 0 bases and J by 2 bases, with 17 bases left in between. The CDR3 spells CASSVENWVGANTGELFF. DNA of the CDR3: TGTGCCAGCAGCGTAGAAAATTGGGTAGGGGCCAACACCGGGGAGCTGTTTTTT.

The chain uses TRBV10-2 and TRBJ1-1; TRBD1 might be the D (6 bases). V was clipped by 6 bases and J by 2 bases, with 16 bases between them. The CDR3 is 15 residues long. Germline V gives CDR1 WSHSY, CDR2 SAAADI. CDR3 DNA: TGCGCCAGCAGCCAAGGGGGTGGGGGTAACACTGAAGCTTTCTTT. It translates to CASSQGGGGNTEAFF.